This passage covers 5 T cell receptor beta chains from one sample sequenced in a study of cytotoxic CD8 clonotypes in ibrutinib-treated CLL. Assay used: immunoSEQ multiplex PCR; TCRdb lists only in-frame clones, some missing. The data hold about 130,000 clones, with 80% to 90% observed a single time. Sequenced here: PBMCs, sampled after 24 months of ibrutinib treatment. These receptors all come from a human donor with chronic lymphocytic leukemia.

The chain is built from TRBV5-6 and TRBJ1-3, with D possibly matching TRBD1 (5 bases). With 1 base removed from V and 2 bases from J, the gap between germline ends came to 10 bases. CDR1 and CDR2 from the germline V gene are SGHDT and YYEEEE. The CDR3 totals 15 residues. Here the CDR3 DNA reads TGTGCCAGCAGCTTGCAGGGAATCCCTGGAAACACCATATATTTT. Its translation is CASSLQGIPGNTIYF.

The chain joins TRBV6-5 to TRBJ2-7; weak D call: TRBD1 (5 bases). V was clipped by 7 bases and J by 5 bases, with 18 bases between them. Germline CDR1 MNHEY, CDR2 SVGAGI. There are 14 residues in the CDR3. This CDR3 reads CASTATQGLNEQYF. CDR3 coding DNA: TGTGCCAGCACCGCGACCCAGGGTTTAAACGAGCAGTACTTC.

The J gene is TRBJ2-7, the V gene TRBV20-1, with D unresolved. From germline, CDR1 is DFQATT and CDR2 SNEGSKA (reference sequence). V dropped 7 bases and J dropped 0 bases, with 7 bases sitting between them. The CDR3 consists of 11 residues. The CDR3 region has the DNA TGCAGTGAACAGAGCTCCTACGAGCAGTACTTC. This gives the protein CSEQSSYEQYF.

This chain connects TRBV28 to TRBJ2-5, with D uncertain. Germline V gives CDR1 MDHEN, CDR2 SYDVKM. There are 17 residues in the CDR3. The V end lost 2 bases, the J end lost 0 bases, and 16 bases lay between the germline ends. The CDR3 DNA reads TGTGCCAGCAGTTTAAGTAGTCGGTTGGGCCACCAAGAGACCCAGTACTTC. The encoded protein is CASSLSSRLGHQETQYF.

The genes are TRBV5-1 and TRBJ1-1; D uncertain. Germline V gives CDR1 SGHRS, CDR2 YFSETQ. The CDR3 is 17 amino acids. With 0 bases removed from V and 2 bases from J, the gap between germline ends came to 17 bases. CDR3 residues: CASSLDEAGRQNTEAFF. Here the CDR3 DNA reads TGCGCCAGCAGCTTGGATGAGGCGGGCAGACAAAACACTGAAGCTTTCTTT.